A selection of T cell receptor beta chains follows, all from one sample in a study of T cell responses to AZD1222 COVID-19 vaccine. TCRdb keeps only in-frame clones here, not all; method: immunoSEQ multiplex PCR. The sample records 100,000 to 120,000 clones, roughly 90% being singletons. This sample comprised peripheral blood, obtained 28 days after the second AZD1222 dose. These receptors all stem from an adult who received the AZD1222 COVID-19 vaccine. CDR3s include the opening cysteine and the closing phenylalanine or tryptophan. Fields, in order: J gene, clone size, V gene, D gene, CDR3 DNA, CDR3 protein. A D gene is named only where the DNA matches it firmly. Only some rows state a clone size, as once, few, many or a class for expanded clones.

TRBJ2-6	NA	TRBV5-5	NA	TGTGCCAGCAGCTTCCCCGGGGGACCTGGGGCCAACGTCCTGACTTTC	CASSFPGGPGANVLTF
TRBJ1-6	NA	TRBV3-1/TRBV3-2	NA	TGTGCCAGCAGCCAAGATTCCCGTCGGGGCGCCAACAATTCACCCCTCCACTTT	CASSQDSRRGANNSPLHF
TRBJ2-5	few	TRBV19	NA	TGTGCCAGTAGTATGAGCGAGACCCAGTACTTC	CASSMSETQYF
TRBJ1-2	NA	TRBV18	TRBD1	TGTGCCAGCTCACCATCGTCCCGGGACAGCTATGGCTACACCTTC	CASSPSSRDSYGYTF
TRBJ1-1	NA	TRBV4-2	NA	TGTGCCAGCAGCCGGGAAGGTGTGGGTTTTGGAGCTTTCTTT	CASSREGVGFGAFF
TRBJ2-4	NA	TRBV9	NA	TGTGCCAGCAGCGTAGGGGTGAGTCCGGGCATTCAGTACTTC	CASSVGVSPGIQYF
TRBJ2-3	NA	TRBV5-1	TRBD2	TGCGCCAGCAGCTTGGTGGGGACTAGCGGGGTGACCAGCACAGATACGCAGTATTTT	CASSLVGTSGVTSTDTQYF
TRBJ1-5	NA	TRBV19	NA	TGTGCCAGCAGACCGCCCGGTTCGAGCAATCAGCCCCAGCATTTT	CASRPPGSSNQPQHF
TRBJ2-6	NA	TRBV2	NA	TGTGCCAGCAGGAGGGACGGCACCTCTGGGGCCAACGTCCTGACTTTC	CASRRDGTSGANVLTF
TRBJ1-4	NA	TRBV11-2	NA	TGTGCCAGCAGCTTAGGCCACTATGAAAAACTGTTTTTT	CASSLGHYEKLFF
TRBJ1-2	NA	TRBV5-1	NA	TGCGCCAGCAGCTTACTCGAGCAGGGGATGAGTGGCTACACCTTC	CASSLLEQGMSGYTF
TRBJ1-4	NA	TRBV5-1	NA	TGCGCCAGCAGTTTGGACGGTGCAACTAATGAAAAACTGTTTTTT	CASSLDGATNEKLFF
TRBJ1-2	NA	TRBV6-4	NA	TGTGCCAGCAGTGCGGTACCTAACTATGGCTACACCTTC	CASSAVPNYGYTF
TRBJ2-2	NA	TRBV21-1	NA	TGTGCCAGCAGCAAAGGGGCCGACAGCGTGAACACCGGGGAGCTGTTTTTT	CASSKGADSVNTGELFF
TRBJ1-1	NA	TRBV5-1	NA	TGCGCCAGCAGCTTGGGGGGAGGGGCTGAAGCTTTCTTT	CASSLGGGAEAFF
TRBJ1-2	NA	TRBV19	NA	TGTGCCAGTAGTTTCCTGGCGGGAGGAGGCTACACCTTC	CASSFLAGGGYTF
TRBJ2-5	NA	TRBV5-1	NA	TGCGCCAGCAGCATGGGAGCCCGAGGGGAGACCCAGTACTTC	CASSMGARGETQYF
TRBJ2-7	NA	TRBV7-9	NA	TGTGCCAGCAGCTTAGGGGCATATTCTTCCTACGAGCAGTACTTC	CASSLGAYSSYEQYF
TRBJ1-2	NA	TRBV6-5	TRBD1	TGTGCCAGCAGTTCCCACCGACAGGGGTTCGGCTACACCTTC	CASSSHRQGFGYTF
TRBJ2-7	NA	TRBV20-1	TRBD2	TGCAGTGCTAGTCCCGCGGGAGTGGGTGGCGTGCAGTACTTC	CSASPAGVGGVQYF
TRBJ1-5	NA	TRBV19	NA	TGTGCCAGTAGTGGGCAGGGCGGCAATCAGCCCCAGCATTTT	CASSGQGGNQPQHF
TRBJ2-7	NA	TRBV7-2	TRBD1	TGTGCCAGCAGCATATGGACAGGGTCCTACGAGCAGTACTTC	CASSIWTGSYEQYF